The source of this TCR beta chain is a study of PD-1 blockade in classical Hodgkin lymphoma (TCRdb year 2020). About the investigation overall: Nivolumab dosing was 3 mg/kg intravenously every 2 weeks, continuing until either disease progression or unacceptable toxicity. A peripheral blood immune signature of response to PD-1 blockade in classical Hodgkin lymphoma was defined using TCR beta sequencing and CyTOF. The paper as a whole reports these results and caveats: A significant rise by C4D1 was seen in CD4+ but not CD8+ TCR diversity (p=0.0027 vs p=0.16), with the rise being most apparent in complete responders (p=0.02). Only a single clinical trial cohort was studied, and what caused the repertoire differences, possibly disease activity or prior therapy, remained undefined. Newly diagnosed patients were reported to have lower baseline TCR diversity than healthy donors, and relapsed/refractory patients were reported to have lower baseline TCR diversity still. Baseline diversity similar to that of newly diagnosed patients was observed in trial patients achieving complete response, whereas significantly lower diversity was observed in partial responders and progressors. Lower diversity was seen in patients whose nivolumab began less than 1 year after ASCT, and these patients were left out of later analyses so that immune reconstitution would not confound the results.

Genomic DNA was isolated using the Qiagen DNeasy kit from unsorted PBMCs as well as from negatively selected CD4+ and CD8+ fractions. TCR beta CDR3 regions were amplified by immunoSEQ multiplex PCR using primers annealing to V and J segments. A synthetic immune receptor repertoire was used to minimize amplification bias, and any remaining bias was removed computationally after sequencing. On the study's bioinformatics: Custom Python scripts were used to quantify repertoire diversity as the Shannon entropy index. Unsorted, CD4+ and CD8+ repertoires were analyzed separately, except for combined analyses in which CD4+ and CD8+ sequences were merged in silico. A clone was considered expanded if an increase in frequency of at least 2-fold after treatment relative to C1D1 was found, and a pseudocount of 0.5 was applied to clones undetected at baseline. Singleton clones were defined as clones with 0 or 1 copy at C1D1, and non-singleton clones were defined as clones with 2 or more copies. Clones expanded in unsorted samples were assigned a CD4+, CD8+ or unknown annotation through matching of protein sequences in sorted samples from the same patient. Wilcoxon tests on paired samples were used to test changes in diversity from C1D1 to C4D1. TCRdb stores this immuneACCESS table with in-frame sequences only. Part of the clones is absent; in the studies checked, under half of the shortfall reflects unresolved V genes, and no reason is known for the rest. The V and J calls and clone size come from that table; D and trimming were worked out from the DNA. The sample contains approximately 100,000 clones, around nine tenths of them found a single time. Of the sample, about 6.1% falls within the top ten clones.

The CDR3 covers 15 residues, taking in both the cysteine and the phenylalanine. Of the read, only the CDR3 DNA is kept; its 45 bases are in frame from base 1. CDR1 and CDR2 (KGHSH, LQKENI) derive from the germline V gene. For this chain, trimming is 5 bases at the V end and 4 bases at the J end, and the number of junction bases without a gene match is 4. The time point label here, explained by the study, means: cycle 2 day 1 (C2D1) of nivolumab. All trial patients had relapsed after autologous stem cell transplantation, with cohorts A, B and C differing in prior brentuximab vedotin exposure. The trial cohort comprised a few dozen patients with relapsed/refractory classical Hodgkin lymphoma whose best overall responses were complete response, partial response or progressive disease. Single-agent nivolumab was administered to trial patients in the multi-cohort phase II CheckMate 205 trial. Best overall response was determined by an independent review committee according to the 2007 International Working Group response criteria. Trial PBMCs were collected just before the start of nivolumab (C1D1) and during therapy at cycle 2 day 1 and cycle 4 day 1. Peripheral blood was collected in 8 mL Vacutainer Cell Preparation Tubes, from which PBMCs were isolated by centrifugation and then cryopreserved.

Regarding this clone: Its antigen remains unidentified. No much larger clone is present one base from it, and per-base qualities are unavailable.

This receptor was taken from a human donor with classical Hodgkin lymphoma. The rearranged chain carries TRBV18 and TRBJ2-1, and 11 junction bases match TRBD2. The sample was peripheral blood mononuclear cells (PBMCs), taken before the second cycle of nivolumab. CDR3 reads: CASSTLAGDYNEQFF. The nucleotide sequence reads TGTGCCAGCTCAACACTAGCGGGGGATTACAATGAGCAGTTCTTC. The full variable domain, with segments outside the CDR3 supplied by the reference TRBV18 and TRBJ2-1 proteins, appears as NAGVMQNPRHLVRRRGQEARLRCSPMKGHSHVYWYRQLPEEGLKFMVYLQKENIIDESGMPKERFSAEFPKEGPSILRIQQVVRGDSAAYFCASSTLAGDYNEQFFGPGTRLTVL.